A selection of T cell receptor beta chains follows, all from one sample in a study of T-cell memory formation after mild COVID-19. TCRdb independently ran MiXCR on the 5' RACE reads; one entry per CDR3 protein. The table records a few hundred thousand distinct CDR3 sequences, 9.4% of them present only once. The sequenced sample was PBMCs or a T cell subset sorted from them (not recorded which). The receptor set was obtained from a man younger than 30 who had mild COVID-19 (a few samples of this study predate the infection). Cell type and time point are not known. CDR3s include the opening cysteine and the closing phenylalanine or tryptophan. Each record gives: J gene, clone size, D gene, V gene, CDR3 DNA, CDR3 protein. The D gene is left open where the match is weak. A clone size is listed for some rows: how often the clone was seen (once, few, many), or a class if it is expanded.

J: TRBJ1-1
size: NA
D: NA
V: TRBV29-1
DNA: TGCAGCCCCACCGTTGCGGGGGCCGGGGAAGCTTTCTTT
CDR3: CSPTVAGAGEAFF

J: TRBJ1-1
size: few
D: NA
V: TRBV5-1
DNA: TGCGCCAGCAGCTTGGAAGTCGGGGCGAACACTGAAGCTTTCTTT
CDR3: CASSLEVGANTEAFF

J: TRBJ2-1
size: many
D: TRBD2
V: TRBV5-1
DNA: TGCGCCAGCAGCTTGGGGTCTAGCGGGCTTTACAATGAGCAGTTCTTC
CDR3: CASSLGSSGLYNEQFF

J: TRBJ2-7
size: many
D: NA
V: TRBV5-1
DNA: TGCGCCAGCTCGGCCAGCTACGAGCAGTACTTC
CDR3: CASSASYEQYF

J: TRBJ2-3
size: few
D: NA
V: TRBV3-1
DNA: TGTGCCAGCAGCAGTGGAGTAGCTCAGGATCGCGCAGATACGCAGTATTTT
CDR3: CASSSGVAQDRADTQYF

J: TRBJ2-1
size: many
D: TRBD2
V: TRBV11-2
DNA: TGTGCCAGCAGCCCCGGGAGGGGCGTCCAGCGGTACAATGAGCAGTTCTTC
CDR3: CASSPGRGVQRYNEQFF

J: TRBJ1-1
size: NA
D: NA
V: TRBV6-2/TRBV6-3
DNA: TGTGCGACAAGGCAGGCCCAGTCGTCGGTCGCTGAAGCTTTCTTT
CDR3: CATRQAQSSVAEAFF

J: TRBJ2-7
size: few
D: NA
V: TRBV14
DNA: TGTGCCAGCAGCCCCGCCGGGGGCCATTACTACGAGCAGTACTTC
CDR3: CASSPAGGHYYEQYF

J: TRBJ1-1
size: NA
D: NA
V: TRBV28
DNA: TGTGCCAGCAGTTTACGGTTGACTGAAGCTTTCTTT
CDR3: CASSLRLTEAFF

J: TRBJ1-1
size: few
D: NA
V: TRBV5-5
DNA: TGTGCCAGCATCGGGGGTAGTTATCTTGGGGGAGCTTTCTTT
CDR3: CASIGGSYLGGAFF

J: TRBJ2-1
size: NA
D: NA
V: TRBV3-1
DNA: TGTGCCAGCAGCCAATTCTCCGACGGGGAGGGGGCTTACAATGAGCAGTTCTTC
CDR3: CASSQFSDGEGAYNEQFF

J: TRBJ1-2
size: few
D: NA
V: TRBV6-5
DNA: TGTGCCAGCACCTGGGCCGGGGGGGGCTACACCTTC
CDR3: CASTWAGGGYTF

J: TRBJ2-7
size: NA
D: NA
V: TRBV29-1
DNA: TGCAGCGTTGAACATCGGGAGCCCTACGAGCAGTACTTC
CDR3: CSVEHREPYEQYF

J: TRBJ2-5
size: NA
D: NA
V: TRBV12-3/TRBV12-4
DNA: TGTGCCAGCAGTTTGCCCCGGACTCAAGAGACCCAGTACTTC
CDR3: CASSLPRTQETQYF

J: TRBJ2-1
size: NA
D: TRBD2
V: TRBV19
DNA: TGTGCCAGAAGTCCTCGGATAGCGGGGTTGAATGAGCAGTTCTTC
CDR3: CARSPRIAGLNEQFF

J: TRBJ1-1
size: few
D: NA
V: TRBV28
DNA: TGTGCCAGCACTACCGGGACGGTGAACACTGAAGCTTTCTTT
CDR3: CASTTGTVNTEAFF

J: TRBJ2-2
size: few
D: NA
V: TRBV6-2/TRBV6-3
DNA: TGTGCCCTAAGGACAGACAACACCGGGGAGCTGTTTTTT
CDR3: CALRTDNTGELFF

J: TRBJ2-7
size: NA
D: TRBD1
V: TRBV12-3/TRBV12-4
DNA: TGTGCCAGCAGCCAGGACAGGCCTCGGGAGCAGTACTTC
CDR3: CASSQDRPREQYF

J: TRBJ2-2
size: few
D: NA
V: TRBV7-8
DNA: TGTGCCAGCAGCAGACGACAGGCGAGGAACACCGGGGAGCTGTTTTTT
CDR3: CASSRRQARNTGELFF

J: TRBJ1-2
size: few
D: NA
V: TRBV7-9
DNA: TGTGCCAGCACCCCAGGCACCAACTATGGCTACACCTTC
CDR3: CASTPGTNYGYTF

J: TRBJ2-2
size: NA
D: NA
V: TRBV5-5
DNA: TGTGCCAGCAGCTTGACGTCTACGGGACGGAACACCGGGGAGCTGTTTTTT
CDR3: CASSLTSTGRNTGELFF

J: TRBJ1-2
size: few
D: NA
V: TRBV3-1
DNA: TGTGCCAGCAGCCAAGGTCTGGGTGGCTACACCTTC
CDR3: CASSQGLGGYTF

J: TRBJ1-6
size: NA
D: NA
V: TRBV3-1
DNA: TGTGCCAGCAGCCAAGTTGAAGGGATCCTCCACTTT
CDR3: CASSQVEGILHF

J: TRBJ2-1
size: NA
D: NA
V: TRBV12-3/TRBV12-4
DNA: TGTGCCAGCAGTTTATGGAATGAGCAGTTCTTC
CDR3: CASSLWNEQFF

J: TRBJ2-5
size: few
D: TRBD2
V: TRBV6-1
DNA: TGTGCCAGCAGAGCTGGGACTAGCGGGGGCCGGGGGTTCGGGACCCAGTACTTC
CDR3: CASRAGTSGGRGFGTQYF

J: TRBJ2-5
size: few
D: NA
V: TRBV19
DNA: TGTGCCAGTAGTACGTGGACGGGGTACCAAGAGACCCAGTACTTC
CDR3: CASSTWTGYQETQYF

J: TRBJ1-1
size: many
D: NA
V: TRBV20-1
DNA: TGCAGTGCTCGGGACAAAAGGGAAGCTTTCTTT
CDR3: CSARDKREAFF

J: TRBJ1-5
size: NA
D: NA
V: TRBV4-1
DNA: TGCGCCAGCAGCCAAGAATCCGGGAGCAATCAGCCCCAGCATTTT
CDR3: CASSQESGSNQPQHF

J: TRBJ2-5
size: many
D: NA
V: TRBV7-8
DNA: TGTGCCAGCAGACCCTCGGGCAGCTTAAGAAATTTGGGAGAGACCCAGTACTTC
CDR3: CASRPSGSLRNLGETQYF

J: TRBJ1-4
size: few
D: TRBD1
V: TRBV7-2
DNA: TGTGCCAGCAGCCCTAGACAGGGGGCGGATGAAAAACTGTTTTTT
CDR3: CASSPRQGADEKLFF

J: TRBJ1-4
size: NA
D: NA
V: TRBV11-2
DNA: TGTGCCAGCGGCACCCGTGGACGGACAGCAACTAATGAAAAACTGTTTTTT
CDR3: CASGTRGRTATNEKLFF

J: TRBJ2-2
size: many
D: NA
V: TRBV7-9
DNA: TGTGCCAGCAGCTGGGCATTCAAGAACACCGGGGAGCTGTTTTTT
CDR3: CASSWAFKNTGELFF

J: TRBJ2-7
size: once
D: NA
V: TRBV5-1
DNA: TGCGCCAGCAGCTTAACGCCGGGCCCAAACTACGAGCAGTACTTC
CDR3: CASSLTPGPNYEQYF

J: TRBJ2-3
size: many
D: TRBD2
V: TRBV6-4
DNA: TGTGCCAGCAGTGAAGGCGGGGGGGCCGCAGATACGCAGTATTTT
CDR3: CASSEGGGAADTQYF

J: TRBJ1-1
size: many
D: NA
V: TRBV9
DNA: TGTGCCAGCAGCGAGACCTTTGGTGGCACTGAAGCTTTCTTT
CDR3: CASSETFGGTEAFF

J: TRBJ2-2
size: many
D: NA
V: TRBV5-1
DNA: TGCGCCAGCAGCTTGGGGCAGAAAACCGGGGAGCTGTTTTTT
CDR3: CASSLGQKTGELFF

J: TRBJ2-3
size: NA
D: TRBD2
V: TRBV20-1
DNA: TGCAGTGCCCAAAAGCGGGGGGTGGGAGATACGCAGTATTTT
CDR3: CSAQKRGVGDTQYF

J: TRBJ2-3
size: NA
D: NA
V: TRBV7-9
DNA: TGTGCCAGCAGCTTAGGGGGGGCACCAGATACGCAGTATTTT
CDR3: CASSLGGAPDTQYF

J: TRBJ2-3
size: NA
D: NA
V: TRBV11-2
DNA: TGTGCCAGCAGCTTCGCCGAGGGGGGGCGCCCGTATTTT
CDR3: CASSFAEGGRPYF

J: TRBJ2-7
size: few
D: TRBD2
V: TRBV6-2/TRBV6-3
DNA: TGTGCCAGCGGGCAAAGCGGGGGGCCCCTTCTGCGGTACTTC
CDR3: CASGQSGGPLLRYF

J: TRBJ1-5
size: many
D: NA
V: TRBV7-6
DNA: TGTGCCAGCAGCTTAAATCCGGGGAGCAATCAGCCCCAGCATTTT
CDR3: CASSLNPGSNQPQHF

J: TRBJ2-5
size: many
D: TRBD2
V: TRBV5-1
DNA: TGCGCCAGCAGCCCCCCCGTAGCGGGGGAAGAGACCCAGTACTTC
CDR3: CASSPPVAGEETQYF

J: TRBJ2-2
size: NA
D: NA
V: TRBV9
DNA: TGTGCCAGCCACCCGGAGGGAAGTATAACCGACGGGGAGCTGTTTTTT
CDR3: CASHPEGSITDGELFF

J: TRBJ2-3
size: NA
D: NA
V: TRBV9
DNA: TGTGCCAGCAGCCGGTCCCCGGGGTCAGATACGCAGTATTTT
CDR3: CASSRSPGSDTQYF

J: TRBJ1-2
size: few
D: NA
V: TRBV11-2
DNA: TGTGCCAGCAGCTTAGATCGGGAGAGGGTAGTATATGGCTACACCTTC
CDR3: CASSLDRERVVYGYTF

J: TRBJ2-2
size: NA
D: NA
V: TRBV3-1
DNA: TGTGCCAGCAGCCAAACTACGACAGAGCCTAACACCGGGGAGCTGTTTTTT
CDR3: CASSQTTTEPNTGELFF

J: TRBJ1-1
size: few
D: NA
V: TRBV11-2
DNA: TGTGCCAGCAGCTTAGTATTGGGGGGCACTGAAGCTTTCTTT
CDR3: CASSLVLGGTEAFF

J: TRBJ1-1
size: few
D: NA
V: TRBV12-3/TRBV12-4
DNA: TGTGCCAGCGGCCGCGTGATTAGCAACACTGAAGCTTTCTTT
CDR3: CASGRVISNTEAFF

J: TRBJ2-5
size: many
D: NA
V: TRBV20-1
DNA: TGCAGTGCTAGAGTCTTAGCAGCGTACCAAGAGACCCAGTACTTC
CDR3: CSARVLAAYQETQYF

J: TRBJ1-3
size: NA
D: NA
V: TRBV4-3
DNA: TGCGCCAGCAGCCAGCAGACCCTTAGCTCTGGAAACACCATATATTTT
CDR3: CASSQQTLSSGNTIYF

J: TRBJ2-5
size: few
D: NA
V: TRBV5-1
DNA: TGCGCCAGCAGCCCTGGGGTCTTAGAGAAAGAGACCCAGTACTTC
CDR3: CASSPGVLEKETQYF

J: TRBJ1-3
size: few
D: TRBD1
V: TRBV9
DNA: TGTGCCAGCAGCGCGCAGGGGGCGGCGGGAAACACCATATATTTT
CDR3: CASSAQGAAGNTIYF

J: TRBJ1-1
size: many
D: TRBD1
V: TRBV5-1
DNA: TGCGCCAGCAGCAATACAGGGGGATCCACTGAAGCTTTCTTT
CDR3: CASSNTGGSTEAFF

J: TRBJ2-1
size: few
D: TRBD2
V: TRBV5-1
DNA: TGCGCCAGCAGCTTGGATCTAGCGGGGGGCGACTCCTACAATGAGCAGTTCTTC
CDR3: CASSLDLAGGDSYNEQFF